Each of the 29 T cell receptor beta chains below was sequenced from the same sample in a study of T cell responses to AZD1222 COVID-19 vaccine. Profiled with immunoSEQ multiplex PCR; TCRdb holds only in-frame clones, not every one. The sample comprises about 160,000 clones, about 90% of which are singletons, and 1.9% rests with the top ten. The starting material was peripheral blood, obtained on day 0 of AZD1222 vaccination. These TCRs come from an adult in good health.

The chain combines TRBV6-2 or TRBV6-3 with TRBJ2-7, with D unresolved. Trimming removed 0 bases from V and 4 bases from J, with 13 bases in between. The CDR3 loop spans 15 amino acids. The germline V gene has CDR1 MNHEY and CDR2 SVGEGT. This chain's CDR3 is CASSYSDEGSYEQYF. DNA of the CDR3: TGTGCCAGCAGTTACTCGGATGAAGGGTCGTACGAGCAGTACTTC.

The rearrangement links TRBV9 to TRBJ1-4; 8 bases are shared with TRBD1. CDR1 is SGDLS, CDR2 YYNGEE, per germline. CDR3 size: 15 residues. The ends lost 3 bases at V and 6 bases at J; junction bases unmatched: 7. The CDR3 region is CASSAHRGADEKLFF. In nucleotides, the CDR3 is TGTGCCAGCAGCGCCCACAGGGGGGCGGATGAAAAACTGTTTTTT.

V is TRBV7-2 and J is TRBJ1-2, with D hard to call. Trimming pared 1 base from V and 0 bases from J, leaving 15 bases between. Germline CDR1 reads SGHTA; CDR2 reads FQGNSA. The CDR3 has 17 amino acids. The CDR3 sequence: CASSLGATALTNYGYTF. In DNA form, the CDR3 reads TGTGCCAGCAGCTTAGGGGCCACTGCCCTCACTAACTATGGCTACACCTTC.

Turning to this clone: Within the sample, other DNA sequences also encode this same CDR3. The chain couples TRBV7-2 to TRBJ2-5, with D possibly TRBD2 on 6 matching bases. V was shortened by 3 bases and J by 1 base, with 9 bases between the two germline ends. The germline V gene encodes CDR1 SGHTA and CDR2 FQGNSA. This CDR3 has 14 residues. DNA for the CDR3: TGTGCCAGCAGCTTGGGGGGAACCCAAGAGACCCAGTACTTC. The encoded protein is CASSLGGTQETQYF.

CDR3 in DNA: TGTGCCAGTAGTACCGGACAGGGGGGTTATCCCGGGGAGCTGTTTTTT. Translated: CASSTGQGGYPGELFF. The gene calls are TRBV19 and TRBJ2-2, with 10 bases that match TRBD1. V lost 4 bases, J lost 6 bases, and 8 bases stayed unmatched. Germline V CDR1 and CDR2: LNHDA, SQIVND (reference sequence). The CDR3 covers 16 residues.

CDR3 protein: CASSDPTAYGYTF. The CDR3 nucleotides read TGTGCCAGCAGCGATCCGACAGCGTATGGCTACACCTTC. The chain recombines TRBV11-2 with TRBJ1-2, with D possibly being TRBD1 (5 bases). V gave up 5 bases and J gave up 5 bases, with 12 bases separating them. The CDR3 contains 13 residues. CDR1 and CDR2 (germline): SGHAT, FQNNGV.

The chain links TRBV5-1 to TRBJ2-5; no clear D. This CDR3 is 12 amino acids long. Per the germline V gene, CDR1 is SGHRS and CDR2 is YFSETQ. V lost 2 bases, J lost 4 bases, and 6 bases lay in between. The CDR3 nucleotides are TGCGCCAGCAGCTTAGAAGGAGAGACCCAGTACTTC. Amino acid sequence: CASSLEGETQYF.

The chain carries TRBV7-9 and TRBJ1-1, with no clear D. Germline V gives CDR1 SEHNR, CDR2 FQNEAQ (reference sequence). CDR3 size: 12 residues. V was pared by 7 bases and J by 1 base, with 7 bases between. CDR3 sequence reads: CASTEKNTEAFF. The CDR3, as DNA: TGTGCCAGCACAGAGAAGAACACTGAAGCTTTCTTT. Variable domain in full (rest from reference TRBV7-9 and TRBJ1-1): DTGVSQNPRHKITKRGQNVTFRCDPISEHNRLYWYRQTLGQGPEFLTYFQNEAQLEKSRLLSDRFSAERPKGSFSTLEIQRTEQGDSAMYLCASTEKNTEAFFGQGTRLTVV.

The genes are TRBV7-2 and TRBJ1-3; D possibly corresponds to TRBD1 (6 bases). CDR1 SGHTA and CDR2 FQGNSA come from the germline V gene. The germline V and J ends were trimmed by 4 bases and 0 bases, with 13 bases remaining between them. The CDR3 is 16 residues long. This CDR3 reads CASSSRTVSSGNTIYF. Written as DNA, the CDR3 is TGTGCCAGCAGCTCCCGGACAGTTAGCTCTGGAAACACCATATATTTT.

This clone appeared a single time. V and J are TRBV6-5 and TRBJ2-5, with 10 bases lining up with TRBD2. This CDR3 spans 15 amino acids. Unmatched junction bases numbered 7, after V lost 4 bases and J lost 5 bases. Germline lookup yields CDR1 MNHEY and CDR2 SVGAGI. CDR3 region: CASSWSSGRMETQYF. The CDR3 nucleotides are TGTGCCAGCAGTTGGAGTAGCGGGAGGATGGAGACCCAGTACTTC.

V usage is TRBV3-1 (or the pseudogene TRBV3-2) and J usage is TRBJ1-1; D is uncertain. The V and J ends lost 8 bases and 3 bases respectively, with 16 bases between them. Per germline, CDR1 LGHDT and CDR2 YNNKEL (reference sequence). CDR3 length equals 14 residues. CDR3: CASRAEHGDTEAFF. DNA of the CDR3: TGTGCCAGCCGGGCAGAGCACGGCGACACTGAAGCTTTCTTT.

The chain is built from TRBV4-1 and TRBJ1-6; D ambiguous. The CDR3 is 10 residues long. The germline V gene encodes CDR1 MGHRA and CDR2 YSYEKL. Trimming stripped 8 bases from V and 9 bases from J, with 5 bases between. CDR3 DNA sequence: TGCGCCAGCGGGTTTTCACCCCTCCACTTT. Translation: CASGFSPLHF.

The CDR3 spells CASSGLPTGVGYTF. The CDR3 nucleotides read TGTGCCAGTAGTGGTCTGCCGACAGGTGTTGGCTACACCTTC. V gene TRBV19 combines with J gene TRBJ1-2; D perhaps matches TRBD1 (6 bases). The germline gives CDR1 LNHDA, CDR2 SQIVND (reference sequence). V gave up 5 bases and J gave up 7 bases, with 17 bases separating them. The CDR3 is 14 residues long.

The V gene is TRBV19, the J gene TRBJ2-5; possibly TRBD1 for D (6 bases). The germline V gene encodes CDR1 LNHDA and CDR2 SQIVND (reference sequence). Between the trimmed V and J ends, which lost 6 bases and 7 bases, there was a span of 21 bases. This CDR3 is 15 amino acids long. In DNA form, the CDR3 reads TGTGCCAGTAGGGTAAGGTCGGCGAAACAGGGGACCCAGTACTTC. Translation: CASRVRSAKQGTQYF.

This clone was seen once. The chain couples TRBV3-1 (or the pseudogene TRBV3-2) to TRBJ1-6, with D possibly TRBD1 on 5 matching bases. The ends were cut back, 2 bases at V and 11 bases at J, with 13 bases in the middle. In germline, CDR1 is LGHDT, CDR2 YNNKEL (reference sequence). This CDR3 has 14 amino acids. In nucleotides, the CDR3 is TGTGCCAGCAGCCAAAAACATCAGGGTCCACCCCTCCACTTT. Its protein is CASSQKHQGPPLHF.

The chain recombines TRBV10-2 with TRBJ1-3; D is undetermined. CDR3 length: 17 amino acids. Per the germline V gene, CDR1 is WSHSY and CDR2 is SAAADI. The germline V and J ends were trimmed by 0 bases and 0 bases, with 12 bases remaining between them. The DNA of the CDR3 is TGCGCCAGCAGTGAGTCGGTTCAGGAGCCCTCTGGAAACACCATATATTTT. This translates into CASSESVQEPSGNTIYF.

The V call is TRBV4-3, the J call TRBJ2-1, with unresolved D. Trimming pared 0 bases from V and 0 bases from J, leaving 12 bases between. Looked up from germline, CDR1 is LGHNA and CDR2 is YSLEER. The CDR3 loop spans 17 amino acids. This CDR3 reads CASSQEWQASSYNEQFF. The CDR3 nucleotides read TGCGCCAGCAGCCAAGAGTGGCAGGCGAGCTCCTACAATGAGCAGTTCTTC.

CDR3 sequence reads: CAIRTPGTGNEQFF. The CDR3 DNA reads TGTGCCATCAGAACGCCGGGTACGGGGAATGAGCAGTTCTTC. V and J are TRBV10-3 and TRBJ2-1, with D possibly TRBD2 on 5 matching bases. Germline assignment: CDR1 ENHRY and CDR2 SYGVKD. The CDR3 loop spans 14 amino acids. V shed 6 bases and J shed 7 bases, with 16 bases lying between them.

V and J are TRBV30 and TRBJ1-4; D call uncertain. This CDR3 has 14 amino acids. Germline CDR1 GTSNPN, CDR2 SVGIG (reference sequence). V lost 8 bases and J 3 bases, leaving 16 bases between the germline ends. The chain's CDR3 is CAATNKAANEKLFF. The CDR3 DNA reads as TGTGCCGCTACTAACAAGGCGGCTAATGAAAAACTGTTTTTT. The full variable domain, with the rest looked up from reference TRBV30 and TRBJ1-4, is SQTIHQWPATLVQPVGSPLSLECTVEGTSNPNLYWYRQAAGRGLQLLFYSVGIGQISSEVPQNLSASRPQDRQFILSSKKLLLSDSGFYLCAATNKAANEKLFFGSGTQLSVL.

The gene calls are TRBV10-2 and TRBJ2-3, with TRBD2 matching 8 bases. Germline V CDR1 and CDR2: WSHSY, SAAADI. V lost 3 bases, J lost 2 bases, and 4 bases stayed unmatched. The CDR3 covers 15 residues. The CDR3 DNA is TGCGCCAGCAGTGATACTAGCGGAACCACAGATACGCAGTATTTT. It yields the protein CASSDTSGTTDTQYF.

The V call is TRBV28, the J call TRBJ2-5; 10 bases fit TRBD1. The CDR3 contains 15 residues. Germline values: CDR1 MDHEN, CDR2 SYDVKM. J was trimmed by 3 bases and V by 5 bases; bases with no gene match: 6. The CDR3 region has the DNA TGTGCCAGCAGTCCACCGACAGGGGGCGAAGAGACCCAGTACTTC. Translated, it gives CASSPPTGGEETQYF.

This sequence joins TRBV27 and TRBJ1-2; 10 bases fit TRBD1. The CDR3 is made up of 16 amino acids. The V gene's germline CDR1 is MNHEY and CDR2 SMNVEV (reference sequence). The J segment lost 8 bases and the V segment lost 0 bases, leaving 9 bases of the junction unmatched. CDR3 bases: TGTGCCAGCAGTTTATCTTCCGGACAGGGGGTTAGGGGCTACACCTTC. It codes for CASSLSSGQGVRGYTF.

The rearrangement links TRBV29-1 to TRBJ1-2; D is possibly TRBD1 (6 bases). Germline assignment: CDR1 SQVTM and CDR2 ANQGSEA. The CDR3 runs 11 residues. The V end was cut by 4 bases, the J end by 6 bases, with 9 bases between. CDR3 loop: CSVAQGDGYTF. In nucleotides, the CDR3 is TGCAGCGTTGCACAGGGCGATGGCTACACCTTC.

This chain uses TRBV6-5 with TRBJ1-4; TRBD1 matches 8 bases. Losses at the gene ends were 6 bases for V and 5 bases for J; bases not matched to a gene: 5. This CDR3 is 14 amino acids long. Germline-derived CDR1 and CDR2 are MNHEY and SVGAGI. CDR3: CASRSQGVNEKLFF. The CDR3 DNA is TGTGCCAGCAGATCACAGGGGGTAAATGAAAAACTGTTTTTT.

V gene TRBV6-2 or TRBV6-3 combines with J gene TRBJ2-1; D is undetermined. CDR3 length equals 11 residues. Per germline, CDR1 MNHEY and CDR2 SVGEGT. Trimming pared 5 bases from V and 10 bases from J, leaving 9 bases between. The CDR3 spells CASSPNREQFF. CDR3 bases: TGTGCCAGCAGTCCGAATAGGGAGCAGTTCTTC.

V is TRBV5-1 and J is TRBJ2-3; tentative D call: TRBD1 (8 bases). The CDR3 runs 15 residues. Germline CDR1 is SGHRS and CDR2 is YFSETQ. Between the trimmed V and J ends, which lost 6 bases and 2 bases, there was a span of 16 bases. The CDR3: CASTITGGDTDTQYF. CDR3 DNA: TGCGCCAGCACCATAACAGGGGGGGACACAGATACGCAGTATTTT.

This chain joins TRBV7-6 and TRBJ1-2; D is perhaps TRBD1 (6 bases). CDR1 and CDR2 from the germline V gene are SGHVS and FNYEAQ. CDR3 length: 14 amino acids. Deletions cut 0 bases from V and 4 bases from J, with 9 bases between. In DNA, the CDR3 is TGTGCCAGCAGCTTAGCCGAGACAGGCTATGGCTACACCTTC. Its translation: CASSLAETGYGYTF.

This clone has a single count. The chain has TRBV19 and TRBJ1-5, with 7 bases that match TRBD1. The CDR3 has 14 residues. The V and J ends lost 5 bases and 1 base, in that order; junction bases with no gene match: 2. The germline gives CDR1 LNHDA, CDR2 SQIVND (reference sequence). The CDR3 nucleotides are TGTGCCAGTAGTGTGACAGGGAGCAATCAGCCCCAGCATTTT. This gives the protein CASSVTGSNQPQHF.

The rearrangement links TRBV21-1 to TRBJ2-5; the D call of TRBD1 is as the table states it, not checked on the DNA. TRBV21-1 represents a pseudogene. This CDR3 is 12 amino acids long. The CDR3 region is CASSNQKETQYF. DNA for the CDR3: TGTGCCAGCAGCAACCAGAAAGAGACCCAGTACTTC.